This T cell receptor beta chain originates from a study of cytomegalovirus exposure and HLA in healthy donors. The protocol was immunoSEQ multiplex PCR, while the TCRdb copy is restricted to in-frame clones and leaves out a portion. The sample contains some 98,000 clones, around 88% of which appear only once. The germline CDR1 and CDR2 sequences are MNHEY and SMNVEV (reference sequence). The CDR3 consists of 14 residues. The V segment lost 6 bases and the J segment 7 bases; nucleotides outside the gene matches: 8. Study-wide points: Most TCR sequences were seen very rarely across donors, but some public TCRs occurred in many. Altogether, some 170 TCR beta chains were recorded as cytomegalovirus-associated. Specific recognition of CMV antigens was confirmed in vitro for three chains (all CMV-associated).

Points on this clone: Its antigen is unidentified.

The sample taken for sequencing was PBMCs. This chain uses TRBV27 with TRBJ2-2; TRBD2 matches at 7 bases. The receptor's source is a woman aged 25 to 39 in good health and CMV-seronegative. The CDR3 DNA reads TGTGCCAGCAGCCGCGGGGGACCGGACGGGGAGCTGTTTTTT. Translating it yields CASSRGGPDGELFF.